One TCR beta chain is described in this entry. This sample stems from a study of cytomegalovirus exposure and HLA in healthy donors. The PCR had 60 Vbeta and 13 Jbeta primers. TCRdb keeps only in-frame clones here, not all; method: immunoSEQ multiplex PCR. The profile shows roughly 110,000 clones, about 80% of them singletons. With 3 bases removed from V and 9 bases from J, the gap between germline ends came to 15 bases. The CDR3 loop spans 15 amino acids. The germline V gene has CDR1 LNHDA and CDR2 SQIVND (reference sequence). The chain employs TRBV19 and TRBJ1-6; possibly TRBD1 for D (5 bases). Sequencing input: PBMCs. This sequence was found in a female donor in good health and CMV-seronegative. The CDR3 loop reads CASSMGGPLGSPLHF. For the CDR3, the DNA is TGTGCCAGTAGTATGGGGGGACCCCTGGGTTCACCCCTCCACTTT.